Below, one T cell receptor (beta chain) is given with its context. Its antigen specificity is not known. Per-base quality was not reported, and no clone a single base away is much larger than it. V is pared back by 5 bases and J by 6 bases, with 13 bases lying between the germline termini. From a lookup of the germline V gene, CDR1 and CDR2 are SNHLY and FYNNEI. The CDR3 sequence holds 13 residues, the cysteine and phenylalanine included. Only the CDR3 portion is preserved as DNA: 39 bases, with reading frame beginning at the first base. Using the deep immunoSEQ assay, multiplex PCR amplified TCR CDR3 regions from genomic DNA. For each cell subset, the extracted genomic DNA was distributed evenly across all wells of several immunoSEQ 96-well plates, and each plate served as one replicate. For sorted subsets, roughly 190 ng of genomic DNA, equivalent to about 30,000 T cell genomes, went into each replicate PCR. The purified libraries were quantified using a Qubit 3.0 fluorometer, sized with a Bioanalyzer 2100, and then quantified again using the KAPA Library Quantification kit. Each immunoSEQ 96-well plate was sequenced on its own single-read 150-cycle Illumina NextSeq 550 flow cell. As for how the authors treated the data: Because the immunoSEQ output held only junctional sequences and lacked quality scores, the filtering could not match the filtering applied to full-length reads. Sequences were annotated with PyIR, a Python wrapper for IgBLAST v1.9, and V/J genes and CDR3 were assigned using IMGT germline references. Any read was removed if the V/J assignment was weak (E-value above 1e-6), the CDR3 was missing, or the read contained stop codons, out-of-frame junctions, or ambiguous translated residues. V3J clonotypes were defined as sequences sharing an identical inferred V gene, J gene, and CDR3 amino acid sequence. To compute the percentage overlap between repertoires, the number of shared unique clonotypes was divided by the size of the smaller repertoire. Repertoire richness was assessed with RTK rarefaction, the Chao1 estimator, and Recon v2.1 estimates of unobserved clonotypes. Generation probabilities for all TCRbeta clonotypes obtained by the gDNA method from four donors were computed using OLGA. TCRdb holds this immuneACCESS table with in-frame rearrangements only. Some clones are missing; in checked studies, unresolved V genes explain under half, and the rest has no known cause. Clone size and the V and J calls come from that table; the DNA yielded D and trimming. The sample profile shows 850,000 to 1,200,000 clones; around 76% of them were found once. The ten largest clones represent less than 1.5% of the sample.

Donors were healthy HIV-negative adults with no recently reported acute infections or vaccinations. Every donor was a Caucasian adult residing in Nashville, Tennessee, USA. CD4+ T cells were enriched by magnetic negative selection, after which naive cells were positively selected on CD45RA and the negative fraction was taken as the memory subset. Blood was obtained by leukapheresis, after which PBMCs were separated by Ficoll-Histopaque density gradient centrifugation and cryopreserved in liquid nitrogen vapor phase. Purity and quantity of every magnetically sorted T cell population were checked by analytical flow cytometry. Genomic DNA was isolated from each sorted fraction and quantified by UV absorbance on a Nanodrop 2000c. This sample stems from a study of shared clonotypes between healthy human individuals (dated by TCRdb to between 2020 and 2021). For the study in its entirety: Three men and two women, aged 18 to 49 years, made up the cohort. For each donor, three plates each were used for CD4 naive and CD4 memory, two plates were used for CD8 naive, and one plate was used for CD8 memory. Blood TCR repertoires of roughly 5 healthy adults were deeply sequenced to estimate repertoire size and the extent of clonotype sharing between individuals. To increase sequencing depth and limit assay-specific biases, different laboratories used diverse techniques to prepare libraries and sequence TCR repertoires. Between about 0.85 and 10 billion PBMCs per donor were obtained by leukapheresis. The paper's findings and limits, for the study overall: Only blood was sampled, and tissue TCR repertoires likely differ from those in blood. Pairwise subsampling led to the expectation that sequencing depth would affect the degree of clonotype sharing among donors. Higher generation probabilities were observed for clonotypes shared by all four sorted-subset donors than for non-shared clonotypes. Rarefaction of sorted-subset datasets indicated incomplete sequencing despite the large sequencing depth. Across a handful of donors, about 4.5% of naive CD4, over 3% of naive CD8, roughly 2.3% of memory CD4, and approximately 0.4% of memory CD8 clonotypes were shared. Estimated clonotype richness was generally larger for naive than for memory subsets. The genetic and exposure-history diversity represented was limited by the small number of donors.

This sequence uses TRBV2 and TRBJ1-2; confidence is insufficient to name the D gene. This clonotype was sampled from a man aged 18 to 30 in good health. The sequenced material came from memory CD4+ T cells sorted from blood. The sample's cell subset or site, from its label and the paper: CD45RA-negative fraction. CDR3 protein: CASSKQSSHGYTF. The nucleotide sequence is TGTGCCAGCAGTAAACAGTCCTCCCATGGCTACACCTTC.